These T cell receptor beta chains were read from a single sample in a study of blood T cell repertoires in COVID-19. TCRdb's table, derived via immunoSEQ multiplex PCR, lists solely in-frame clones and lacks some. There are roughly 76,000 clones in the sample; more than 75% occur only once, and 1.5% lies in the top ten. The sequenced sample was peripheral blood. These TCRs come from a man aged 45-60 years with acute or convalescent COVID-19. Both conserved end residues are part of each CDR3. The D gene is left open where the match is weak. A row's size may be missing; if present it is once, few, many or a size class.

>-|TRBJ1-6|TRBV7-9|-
CASSKEVVLANSPLHF
TGTGCCAGCAGCAAAGAAGTTGTGTTAGCTAATTCACCCCTCCACTTT
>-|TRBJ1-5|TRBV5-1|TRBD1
CASSPGTGMYQPQHF
TGCGCCAGCAGCCCCGGGACAGGGATGTATCAGCCCCAGCATTTT
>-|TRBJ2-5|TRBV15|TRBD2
CATSRGTGTSGRSLETQYF
TGTGCCACCAGCAGAGGAACCGGGACTAGCGGGAGATCCTTGGAGACCCAGTACTTC
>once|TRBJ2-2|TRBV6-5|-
CASSYSTGAGELFF
TGTGCCAGCAGTTACTCGACGGGGGCCGGGGAGCTGTTTTTT
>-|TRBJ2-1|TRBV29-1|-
CSVPRVYNEQFF
TGCAGCGTCCCGAGGGTTTACAATGAGCAGTTCTTC
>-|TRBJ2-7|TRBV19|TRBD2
CASSTRFSGSDEQYF
TGTGCCAGTAGTACCAGGTTCAGCGGGAGCGACGAGCAGTACTTC
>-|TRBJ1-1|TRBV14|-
CASSHRTWDLKAGTEAFF
TGTGCCAGCAGCCATCGAACCTGGGACCTAAAGGCGGGAACTGAAGCTTTCTTT
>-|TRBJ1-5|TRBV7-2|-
CASSLAYNQPQHF
TGTGCCAGCAGCTTAGCCTACAATCAGCCCCAGCATTTT
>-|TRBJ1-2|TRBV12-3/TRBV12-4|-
CASSSNGYTF
TGTGCCAGCAGTTCCAATGGCTACACCTTC
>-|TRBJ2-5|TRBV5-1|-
CASSPGGLAPGTQYF
TGCGCCAGCAGCCCCGGGGGGCTCGCCCCGGGGACCCAGTACTTC
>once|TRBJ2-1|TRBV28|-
CASKRDNEQFF
TGTGCCAGCAAACGGGACAATGAGCAGTTCTTC
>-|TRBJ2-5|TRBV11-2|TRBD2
CASSLQGGFETQYF
TGTGCCAGCAGCTTGCAGGGAGGGTTCGAGACCCAGTACTTC
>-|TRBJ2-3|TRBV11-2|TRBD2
CASSPTSGGATDTQYF
TGTGCCAGCAGCCCCACTAGCGGGGGGGCCACAGATACGCAGTATTTT
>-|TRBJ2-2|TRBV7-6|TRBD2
CASSRGLAGVDTGELFF
TGTGCCAGCAGCAGGGGACTAGCGGGAGTGGACACCGGGGAGCTGTTTTTT
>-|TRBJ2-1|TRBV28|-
CACGQSYNEQFF
TGTGCCTGCGGACAGTCCTACAATGAGCAGTTCTTC
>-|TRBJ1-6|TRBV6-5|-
CASSYYAGVDNSPLHF
TGTGCCAGCAGTTATTACGCGGGGGTCGATAATTCACCCCTCCACTTT
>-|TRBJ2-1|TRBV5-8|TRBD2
CASSLVGLAENNEQFF
TGTGCCAGCAGCTTGGTGGGGCTAGCGGAAAACAATGAGCAGTTCTTC
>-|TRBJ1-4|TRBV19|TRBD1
CASSKIGQGATNEKLFF
TGTGCCAGTAGTAAGATCGGACAGGGAGCAACTAATGAAAAACTGTTTTTT
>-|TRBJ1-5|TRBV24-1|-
CATSGHNQPQHF
TGTGCCACCAGTGGACACAATCAGCCCCAGCATTTT
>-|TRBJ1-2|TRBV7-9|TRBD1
CASSLSLTGPSYGYTF
TGTGCCAGCAGCTTATCGCTGACAGGGCCGTCATATGGCTACACCTTC
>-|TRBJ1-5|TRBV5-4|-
CASSLWDSNQPQHF
TGTGCCAGCAGCTTGTGGGACTCTAATCAGCCCCAGCATTTT
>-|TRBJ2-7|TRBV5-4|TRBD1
CASSTDRSRYEQYF
TGTGCCAGCAGCACGGACAGGTCTCGGTACGAGCAGTACTTC
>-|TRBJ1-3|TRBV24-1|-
CATSDADSGNTIYF
TGTGCCACCAGTGACGCAGACTCTGGAAACACCATATATTTT
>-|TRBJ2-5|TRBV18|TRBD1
CASSPGTGGGETQYF
TGTGCCAGCTCACCAGGGACAGGGGGAGGCGAGACCCAGTACTTC
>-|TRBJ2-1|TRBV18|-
CASSTKGYYNEQFF
TGTGCCAGCTCTACTAAGGGGTACTACAATGAGCAGTTCTTC
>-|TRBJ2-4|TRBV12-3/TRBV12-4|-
CASSIPQGNIQYF
TGTGCCAGCAGTATCCCACAGGGAAACATTCAGTACTTC
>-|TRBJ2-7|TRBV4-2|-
CASSQTPAYEQYF
TGTGCCAGCAGCCAAACTCCTGCCTACGAGCAGTACTTC
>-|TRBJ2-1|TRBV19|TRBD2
CATNGLAGDRGSYNEQFF
TGTGCCACCAACGGACTAGCGGGAGACCGGGGCTCCTACAATGAGCAGTTCTTC
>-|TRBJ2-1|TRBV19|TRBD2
CASSRTVTSGRPSYNEQFF
TGTGCCAGTAGTAGGACAGTCACTAGCGGGAGGCCCTCCTACAATGAGCAGTTCTTC
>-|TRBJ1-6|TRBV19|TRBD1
CASSTDREGSPLHF
TGTGCCAGTAGTACGGACAGGGAAGGCTCACCCCTCCACTTT
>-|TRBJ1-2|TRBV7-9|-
CASSLGGLVIYGYTF
TGTGCCAGCAGCTTGGGGGGTTTGGTCATCTATGGCTACACCTTC
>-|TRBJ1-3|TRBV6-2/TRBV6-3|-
CASSYSDSGDKDTIYF
TGTGCCAGCAGTTACTCCGACTCCGGGGATAAAGACACCATATATTTT
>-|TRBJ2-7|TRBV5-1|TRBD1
CASSWDRVSYEQYF
TGCGCCAGCAGCTGGGACAGGGTCTCCTACGAGCAGTACTTC
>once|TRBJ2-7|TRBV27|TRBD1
CASSLRGQGVAYEQYF
TGTGCCAGCAGTTTACGCGGACAGGGGGTGGCCTACGAGCAGTACTTC
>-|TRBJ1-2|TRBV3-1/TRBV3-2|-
CASSLRPRTALYSSNYYYGYTF
TGTGCCAGCAGCCTGAGGCCCCGGACAGCTTTATATTCTTCTAACTATTATTATGGCTACACCTTC
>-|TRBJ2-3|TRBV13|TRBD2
CASIRLAGWGDTQYF
TGTGCCAGCATCCGGTTAGCGGGATGGGGAGATACGCAGTATTTT
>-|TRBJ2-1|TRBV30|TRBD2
CAWSVMREGGNEQFF
TGTGCCTGGAGTGTAATGCGGGAGGGTGGCAATGAGCAGTTCTTC
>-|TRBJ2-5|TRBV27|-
CASSFGGGETQYF
TGTGCCAGCAGTTTTGGTGGAGGGGAGACCCAGTACTTC
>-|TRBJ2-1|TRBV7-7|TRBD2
CASSLKLAGAQDYNEQFF
TGTGCTAGCAGCTTAAAACTAGCGGGGGCCCAGGACTACAATGAGCAGTTCTTC
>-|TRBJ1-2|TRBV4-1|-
CASSHRRVDGYTF
TGCGCCAGCAGCCACAGGAGGGTTGACGGCTACACCTTC
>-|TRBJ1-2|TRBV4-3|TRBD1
CASSPDHPGQGYNYGYTF
TGCGCCAGCAGCCCCGACCACCCAGGACAGGGCTATAACTATGGCTACACCTTC
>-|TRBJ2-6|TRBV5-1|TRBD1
CASRGGTGPPSGANVLTF
TGCGCCAGCAGGGGTGGGACAGGGCCTCCTTCTGGGGCCAACGTCCTGACTTTC
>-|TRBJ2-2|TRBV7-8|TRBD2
CASSPLAGGLAGELFF
TGTGCCAGCAGCCCCCTAGCGGGGGGGCTCGCCGGGGAGCTGTTTTTT
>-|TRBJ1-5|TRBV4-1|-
CASSQESGRNQPQHF
TGCGCCAGCAGCCAAGAGTCAGGGCGCAATCAGCCCCAGCATTTT
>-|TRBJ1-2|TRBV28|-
CASSSRKNYGYTF
TGTGCCAGCAGTTCGAGGAAGAACTATGGCTACACCTTC
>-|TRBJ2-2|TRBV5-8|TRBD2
CASSPGTSGGNTGELFF
TGTGCCAGCAGCCCTGGGACTAGCGGGGGGAACACCGGGGAGCTGTTTTTT
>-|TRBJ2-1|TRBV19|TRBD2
CASSQSSGRHLSYNEQFF
TGTGCCAGTAGTCAATCTAGCGGGAGGCACCTCTCCTACAATGAGCAGTTCTTC
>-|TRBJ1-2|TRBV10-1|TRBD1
CASSESIGQGFGYTF
TGCGCCAGCAGTGAGTCGATAGGACAGGGGTTTGGCTACACCTTC
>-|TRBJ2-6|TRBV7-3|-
CASSKTGSGANVLTF
TGTGCCAGCAGTAAGACAGGCTCTGGGGCCAACGTCCTGACTTTC
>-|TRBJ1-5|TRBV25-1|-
CASSAPGGGNQPQHF
TGTGCCAGCAGTGCCCCGGGGGGGGGCAATCAGCCCCAGCATTTT
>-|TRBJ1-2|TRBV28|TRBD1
CASSFLIRDRGTYGYTF
TGTGCCAGCAGTTTCCTCATTAGGGACAGGGGGACCTATGGCTACACCTTC
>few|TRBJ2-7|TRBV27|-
CASSIDPRVRLSSYEQYF
TGTGCCAGCAGTATCGACCCGAGGGTCAGGCTATCCTCCTACGAGCAGTACTTC
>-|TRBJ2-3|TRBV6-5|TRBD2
CASSYLSGKGPDTQYF
TGTGCCAGCAGTTACCTAAGCGGGAAAGGGCCAGATACGCAGTATTTT
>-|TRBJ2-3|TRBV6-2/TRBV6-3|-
CASSYPVWGPSDTQYF
TGTGCCAGCAGTTACCCGGTATGGGGCCCCTCAGATACGCAGTATTTT
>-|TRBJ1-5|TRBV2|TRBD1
CASHGQVNQPQHF
TGTGCCAGCCACGGACAGGTCAATCAGCCCCAGCATTTT